Each of the 11 T cell receptor beta chains below was sequenced from the same sample in a study of cytomegalovirus exposure and HLA in healthy donors. PCR primers comprised 60 Vbeta and 13 Jbeta primers. Assay used: immunoSEQ multiplex PCR; TCRdb lists only in-frame clones, some missing. Of 150,000 to 200,000 clones listed, 60% to 80% are singletons. The sample taken for sequencing was PBMCs. All receptors come from a female donor in good health and CMV-seronegative.

This clone turned up a few times. The chain has TRBV5-1 and TRBJ1-1; 8 bases are shared with TRBD1. CDR1 and CDR2 from the germline V gene are SGHRS and YFSETQ. Unmatched junction bases numbered 0, after V lost 5 bases and J lost 3 bases. The CDR3 sequence is 12 residues long. The CDR3: CASRTGDTEAFF. CDR3 DNA sequence: TGCGCCAGCAGGACAGGGGACACTGAAGCTTTCTTT.

The CDR3 loop is CASSSGVASMTEAFF. CDR3 in DNA: TGTGCCAGTAGTTCAGGGGTGGCATCTATGACTGAAGCTTTCTTT. The chain uses TRBV19 and TRBJ1-1, with D tentatively TRBD1 (6 bases). The CDR3 extends over 15 amino acids. Trimming removed 5 bases at V and 5 bases at J, with 18 bases between. The V gene's germline CDR1 is LNHDA and CDR2 SQIVND (reference sequence).

V usage is TRBV6-5 and J usage is TRBJ1-2; perhaps TRBD1 as D (6 bases). V was clipped by 6 bases and J by 8 bases, with 13 bases between them. This CDR3 is 12 amino acids long. Germline V CDR1 and CDR2: MNHEY, SVGAGI. This CDR3 is CASRRQVGGYTF. The CDR3, as DNA: TGTGCCAGCAGGCGACAGGTGGGGGGCTACACCTTC.

J is TRBJ2-1 and V is TRBV11-3; 8 bases align to TRBD1. J lost 2 bases, V lost 6 bases, and 9 bases had no gene match. The CDR3 loop spans 16 amino acids. The V gene's germline CDR1 is SGHNT and CDR2 YENEEA. The CDR3 DNA reads TGTGCCAGCAGTTTCAGGGGGCCGACTACCTACAATGAGCAGTTCTTC. It codes for CASSFRGPTTYNEQFF.

The CDR3: CASSPPGRSTDTQYF. In DNA form, the CDR3 reads TGTGCCAGCTCACCACCCGGGAGAAGCACAGATACGCAGTATTTT. The rearrangement links TRBV18 to TRBJ2-3; tentatively, D is TRBD2 (6 bases). Germline CDR1 and CDR2: KGHSH and LQKENI. With 0 bases removed from V and 0 bases from J, the gap between germline ends came to 7 bases. The CDR3 loop spans 15 amino acids.

The rearrangement joins TRBV6-5 to TRBJ2-7; D is perhaps TRBD1 (6 bases). The V and J ends lost 4 bases and 1 base respectively, with 11 bases between them. Per germline, CDR1 MNHEY and CDR2 SVGAGI. The CDR3 loop spans 14 amino acids. The CDR3 sequence: CASSLTDSSYEQYF. CDR3 DNA: TGTGCCAGCAGTTTGACGGACAGTTCCTACGAGCAGTACTTC.

The chain joins TRBV29-1 to TRBJ2-3, with 7 bases lining up with TRBD1. The V segment lost 6 bases and the J segment 0 bases; nucleotides outside the gene matches: 12. Germline assignment: CDR1 SQVTM and CDR2 ANQGSEA. The CDR3 consists of 16 residues. Here the CDR3 reads CSVKGGLTGSTDTQYF. DNA for the CDR3: TGCAGCGTGAAAGGCGGCTTGACAGGGAGCACAGATACGCAGTATTTT.

The chain couples TRBV11-2 to TRBJ1-1, with D maybe TRBD1 (6 bases). The V end was cut by 5 bases, the J end by 1 base, with 8 bases between. CDR3 length: 13 amino acids. Germline values: CDR1 SGHAT, CDR2 FQNNGV. The DNA for the CDR3 is TGTGCCAGCAGCACGGACAGGAACACTGAAGCTTTCTTT. Residues: CASSTDRNTEAFF.

The V and J genes are TRBV6-5 and TRBJ1-1, with 9 bases matching TRBD1. This CDR3 has 12 amino acids. From germline, CDR1 is MNHEY and CDR2 SVGAGI. Unmatched junction bases numbered 2, after V lost 6 bases and J lost 6 bases. Here the CDR3 reads CASSRQGAEAFF. The CDR3 region has the DNA TGTGCCAGCAGCCGACAGGGGGCTGAAGCTTTCTTT.

CDR3 region: CASSSTSEIYNGQYF. In nucleotides, the CDR3 is TGCGCCAGCAGCTCGACTAGCGAGATCTATAACGGGCAGTACTTC. The chain joins TRBV5-1 to TRBJ2-5; TRBD2 matches at 8 bases. This CDR3 region has 15 residues. The V segment lost 3 bases and the J segment 11 bases; nucleotides outside the gene matches: 15. Germline V gene lookup returns CDR1 SGHRS and CDR2 YFSETQ.

The chain couples TRBV7-3 to TRBJ2-1, with 10 bases matching TRBD2. The V segment lost 5 bases and the J segment 9 bases; nucleotides outside the gene matches: 16. This CDR3 comprises 17 residues. CDR1 and CDR2 (germline): SGHTA, FQGTGA. DNA for the CDR3: TGTGCCAGCAGCCCAAGATCCGGGACTAGCGTGCTGCGTGAGCAGTTCTTC. It yields the protein CASSPRSGTSVLREQFF.